This TCR beta chain was observed in a study of post-analysis software for immune sequencing data. Study background: The disease courses spanned relapsing-remitting, secondary progressive and progressive-relapsing forms of multiple sclerosis.

Looked up from germline, CDR1 is SGDLS and CDR2 is YYNGEE. The CDR3 spans 15 residues. V was trimmed by 0 bases and J by 1 base, leaving 10 bases between them. Prepared TCR beta cDNA libraries contained unique molecular identifiers. Some 500,000 cDNA molecules were obtained per 1 to 10 million input T cells. TCRdb reanalysed the PCR reads using MiXCR and keeps one entry per CDR3 protein. The repertoire includes about 820,000 distinct CDR3 sequences, about 50% of them detected once, and 4.6% sits in the top ten. Whole-study findings and limits: Normalized Chao1 diversity was significantly reduced in patients versus controls. Roughly 5 TRBV segments, including TRBV5-6, TRBV5-1 and TRBV20-1, were more frequent in patients than controls.

On this clonotype: What it binds is not known.

The receptor comes from a girl under 18 with multiple sclerosis. This sequence joins TRBV9 and TRBJ2-5; TRBD2 might be the D (6 bases). The sample was blood. The CDR3 sequence: CASSVDRGIQETQYF. In nucleotides, the CDR3 is TGTGCCAGCAGCGTAGACCGGGGGATCCAAGAGACCCAGTACTTC.